The 27 T cell receptor beta chains below were found in one sample sequenced in a study of persistence of HIV-infected CD4 T cells. These receptors have no known antigen. Anti-CD3/anti-CD28 beads served as a nonspecific positive control stimulus. Responding CD4+ T cells were sorted by upregulation of both CD40 ligand and CD69. The libraries were made with immunoSEQ version 4 in survey mode. Assay: immunoSEQ multiplex PCR; the TCRdb copy retains only in-frame clones and omits some. Of fewer than 50,000 clones in the sample, approximately 90% were seen once. Sequenced here: CD4+ T cells sorted from PBMCs after roughly 18-hour stimulation, sampled from a patient who received antiretroviral therapy. These receptors all come from an adult man with HIV who was CMV-seropositive.

The V call is TRBV25-1, the J call TRBJ1-6, with a weak D call TRBD1 (5 bases). There are 15 residues in the CDR3. Trimming stripped 4 bases from V and 6 bases from J, with 13 bases between. Germline loops: CDR1 MGHDK, CDR2 SYGVNS. The CDR3 bases are TGTGCCAGCAGTGGACGGGGCTACGGTAATTCACCCCTCCACTTT. Its protein is CASSGRGYGNSPLHF.

The CDR3 sequence: CASSQGTFSGNTIYF. As DNA, the CDR3 is TGCGCCAGCAGCCAAGGGACGTTCTCTGGAAACACCATATATTTT. The chain is built from TRBV4-1 and TRBJ1-3; D gene ambiguous. This CDR3 is built from 15 residues. Trimming shortened V by 1 base and J by 0 bases, and 7 bases separated the two germline ends. CDR1 is MGHRA, CDR2 YSYEKL, per germline.

The J gene is TRBJ2-2, the V gene TRBV25-1, with 10 bases fitting TRBD1. Germline V CDR1 and CDR2: MGHDK, SYGVNS. The J segment lost 4 bases and the V segment lost 7 bases, leaving 3 bases of the junction unmatched. This CDR3 contains 14 residues. DNA for the CDR3: TGTGCCAGCACCTGGACAGGGGGCACCGGGGAGCTGTTTTTT. Translating it yields CASTWTGGTGELFF.

V and J are TRBV7-2 and TRBJ2-3; 9 bases line up with TRBD2. Germline V lookup: CDR1 SGHTA, CDR2 FQGNSA. Trimming removed 5 bases from V and 4 bases from J; junction bases left unmatched: 13. This CDR3 has 17 amino acids. Written as DNA, the CDR3 is TGTGCCAGCAGCGAAACTAATGCGGGGGGGCCCGCAGATACGCAGTATTTT. Translation: CASSETNAGGPADTQYF.

This chain links TRBV27 with TRBJ2-1; 8 nucleotides align to TRBD2. The J segment lost 3 bases and the V segment lost 3 bases, leaving 7 bases of the junction unmatched. The CDR3 runs to 16 residues. CDR1 MNHEY and CDR2 SMNVEV come from the germline V gene (reference sequence). As DNA, the CDR3 is TGTGCCAGCAGTTTTGCTGAGGCGGGGGGCTACAATGAGCAGTTCTTC. Residues: CASSFAEAGGYNEQFF.

V usage is TRBV23-1 and J usage is TRBJ1-2; 10 positions match TRBD1. TRBV23-1 falls under the ORF class, with uncertain function. This CDR3 contains 13 residues. V lost 3 bases to trimming and J lost 7 bases; unmatched junction nucleotides: 2. The CDR3: CASSHRTGGGYTF. The CDR3 DNA reads TGCGCCAGCAGTCACCGGACAGGGGGTGGCTACACCTTC.

This sequence joins TRBV6-5 and TRBJ2-6, with D perhaps being TRBD1 or TRBD2 (5 bases each). The length of the CDR3 is 15 residues. CDR1 and CDR2 (germline): MNHEY, SVGAGI. Trimming cost V 8 bases and J 3 bases, with 14 bases left between them. CDR3 amino acids: CASGGQGGGANVLTF. The CDR3 DNA sequence: TGTGCCAGCGGGGGTCAGGGTGGTGGGGCCAACGTCCTGACTTTC.

The rearrangement links TRBV7-8 to TRBJ1-2, with 8 bases matching TRBD1. Unmatched junction bases numbered 5, after V lost 4 bases and J lost 1 base. This CDR3 spans 15 amino acids. The germline V gene has CDR1 SGHVS and CDR2 FQNEAQ. This chain's CDR3 is CASSSTGQGNYGYTF. In nucleotides, the CDR3 is TGTGCCAGCAGCTCCACCGGACAGGGTAACTATGGCTACACCTTC.

V and J are TRBV20-1 and TRBJ2-3; TRBD2 matches 8 bases. V trimming: 3 bases; J trimming: 2 bases; junction bases outside the gene matches: 7. The CDR3 extends over 15 amino acids. Germline lookup yields CDR1 DFQATT and CDR2 SNEGSKA (reference sequence). In DNA, the CDR3 is TGCAGTGCTAGTCTCCAGCGGGGGACCACAGATACGCAGTATTTT. It encodes CSASLQRGTTDTQYF.

The J gene is TRBJ2-2, the V gene TRBV1; the table's D call TRBD2 went unverified against the DNA. TRBV1 is marked as a pseudogene. CDR3 size: 16 residues. CDR3 amino acids: CTSSRLAGGNTGELFF. In DNA, the CDR3 is TGCACCAGCAGCCGCCTAGCGGGGGGAAACACCGGGGAGCTGTTTTTT.

The CDR3 reads CASSEPREDGYTF. CDR3 DNA: TGCGCCAGCAGTGAGCCCAGGGAGGACGGCTACACCTTC. This chain connects TRBV10-2 to TRBJ1-2; D possibly corresponds to TRBD1 (5 bases). The CDR3 runs 13 residues. Germline V gene lookup returns CDR1 WSHSY and CDR2 SAAADI. The V end was cut by 2 bases, the J end by 8 bases, with 12 bases between.

The V and J genes are TRBV28 and TRBJ1-2, with 9 bases matching TRBD1. The ends lost 5 bases at V and 5 bases at J; junction bases unmatched: 3. Germline V gives CDR1 MDHEN, CDR2 SYDVKM. CDR3 length: 13 amino acids. The CDR3 nucleotides are TGTGCCAGCAGTGGGACAGGGAGGTATGGCTACACCTTC. Translated, it gives CASSGTGRYGYTF.

The rearrangement uses TRBV6-6 and TRBJ2-4; 7 bases map to TRBD1. Germline loops: CDR1 MNHNY, CDR2 SVGAGI (reference sequence). The V segment lost 5 bases and the J segment 9 bases; nucleotides outside the gene matches: 7. The CDR3 has 13 amino acids. The CDR3 loop is CASSAGGWSIQYF. The CDR3 DNA is TGTGCCAGCAGTGCAGGGGGTTGGAGCATTCAGTACTTC.

This chain connects TRBV9 to TRBJ2-1; either TRBD1 or TRBD2 may fit D (5 bases each). The CDR3 length is 13 residues. V shed 3 bases and J shed 8 bases, with 12 bases lying between them. Germline assignment: CDR1 SGDLS and CDR2 YYNGEE. This chain's CDR3 is CASSGRGRDEQFF. The CDR3 coding sequence is TGTGCCAGCAGCGGTCGGGGACGGGATGAGCAGTTCTTC.

V gene TRBV11-2 combines with J gene TRBJ1-5; D not resolved. CDR1 is SGHAT and CDR2 is FQNNGV in the germline V gene. V gave up 1 base and J gave up 5 bases, with 6 bases separating them. The length of the CDR3 is 13 residues. CDR3 sequence (DNA): TGTGCCAGCAGCTTAGTAAAAGATCAGCCCCAGCATTTT. Encoded protein: CASSLVKDQPQHF.

The CDR3, as DNA: TGTGCCAGCTCAGAGGGGGCTGGTGAAAAACTGTTTTTT. Its translation: CASSEGAGEKLFF. The chain couples TRBV18 to TRBJ1-4; 7 nucleotides align to TRBD1. CDR1 is KGHSH and CDR2 is LQKENI in the germline V gene. The V gene end was trimmed by 5 bases and the J gene end by 7 bases; junction bases not matched to a gene: 4. This CDR3 region has 13 residues.

The chain couples TRBV7-2 to TRBJ2-3; 10 positions match TRBD2. Germline V lookup: CDR1 SGHTA, CDR2 FQGNSA. V gave up 3 bases and J gave up 1 base; unmatched junction bases: 7. This CDR3 comprises 17 residues. The CDR3: CASSLGPSGGGTDTQYF. The CDR3 DNA reads TGTGCCAGCAGCTTGGGGCCTAGCGGGGGCGGCACAGATACGCAGTATTTT.

The rearrangement links TRBV6-5 to TRBJ1-5; D ambiguous. Trimming took off 7 bases at V and 0 bases at J, with 13 bases between the two ends. Germline V lookup: CDR1 MNHEY, CDR2 SVGAGI. The CDR3 consists of 15 residues. The CDR3 DNA sequence: TGTGCCAGCATTGGACGGACTTATAGCAATCAGCCCCAGCATTTT. Its protein product is CASIGRTYSNQPQHF.

The rearrangement links TRBV2 to TRBJ2-1, with D unclear. The CDR3 consists of 13 residues. Looked up from germline, CDR1 is SNHLY and CDR2 is FYNNEI. V gave up 5 bases and J gave up 3 bases, with 8 bases separating them. The CDR3 sequence is CASSPFDYNEQFF. The CDR3 coding sequence is TGTGCCAGCAGTCCGTTCGACTACAATGAGCAGTTCTTC.

The V gene is TRBV7-6, the J gene TRBJ2-3; D might be TRBD2 (6 bases). The CDR3 contains 13 residues. Germline values: CDR1 SGHVS, CDR2 FNYEAQ. Trimming removed 5 bases at V and 8 bases at J, with 14 bases between. The CDR3 sequence is CASSGGPSGTQYF. DNA of the CDR3: TGTGCCAGCAGCGGAGGGCCCTCCGGTACGCAGTATTTT.

The chain joins TRBV9 to TRBJ1-2, with a weak D call TRBD1 (6 bases). This CDR3 has 14 amino acids. The germline V and J ends were trimmed by 5 bases and 7 bases, with 18 bases remaining between them. In germline, CDR1 is SGDLS, CDR2 YYNGEE. The CDR3 sequence is CASSGVLGASGYTF. CDR3 nucleotide sequence: TGTGCCAGCAGTGGGGTATTGGGGGCGAGTGGCTACACCTTC.

CDR3 bases: TGTGCCAGCACCCGTCGGGTGCAGGGAGGCTACACCTTC. It is translated as CASTRRVQGGYTF. The chain employs TRBV6-5 and TRBJ1-2; maybe TRBD1 (5 bases). The length of the CDR3 is 13 residues. The V gene's germline CDR1 is MNHEY and CDR2 SVGAGI. V was trimmed by 7 bases and J by 8 bases, leaving 17 bases between them.

The chain is built from TRBV19 and TRBJ1-6; 11 positions agree with TRBD1. The CDR3 loop spans 16 amino acids. V was pared by 4 bases and J by 6 bases, with 5 bases of the junction left unmatched. Germline CDR1 and CDR2: LNHDA and SQIVND (reference sequence). The CDR3 coding sequence is TGTGCCAGTAGTACCAGGGGACAGGGGGGTAATTCACCCCTCCACTTT. It codes for CASSTRGQGGNSPLHF.

The V and J genes are TRBV15 and TRBJ2-7; D ambiguous. V was cut by 1 base and J by 3 bases, with 7 bases left in between. Per the germline V gene, CDR1 is LNHNV and CDR2 is YYDKDF (reference sequence). This CDR3 comprises 13 residues. The CDR3 region has the DNA TGTGCCACCAGCAGAGCACAAGACTACGAGCAGTACTTC. It is translated as CATSRAQDYEQYF.

V gene TRBV12-5 combines with J gene TRBJ1-1; maybe TRBD1 (6 bases). CDR1 and CDR2 from the germline V gene are LGHNT and FRNRAP. Between the trimmed V and J ends, which lost 6 bases and 4 bases, there was a span of 15 bases. The CDR3 runs 14 residues. CDR3 amino acids: CASGLQGSSTEAFF. For the CDR3, the DNA is TGTGCTAGTGGACTACAGGGATCAAGCACTGAAGCTTTCTTT. The full variable domain, with the rest looked up from reference TRBV12-5 and TRBJ1-1, is DARVTQTPRHKVTEMGQEVTMRCQPILGHNTVFWYRQTMMQGLELLAYFRNRAPLDDSGMPKDRFSAEMPDATLATLKIQPSEPRDSAVYFCASGLQGSSTEAFFGQGTRLTVV.

The chain carries TRBV6-1 and TRBJ1-1, with D possibly matching TRBD1 (5 bases). CDR3 length: 13 residues. The germline V gene encodes CDR1 MNHNS and CDR2 SASEGT. V lost 2 bases to trimming and J lost 6 bases, with 10 bases between them. The CDR3 DNA is TGTGCCAGCAGTGAACAGGTCAGGGCTGAAGCTTTCTTT. Encoded protein: CASSEQVRAEAFF.

The gene calls are TRBV15 and TRBJ2-7; TRBD1 aligns across 12 bases. Germline CDR1 and CDR2: LNHNV and YYDKDF (reference sequence). The junction had 10 bases not matched to a gene; V was cut back by 7 bases and J by 6 bases. The CDR3 has 15 residues. This chain's CDR3 is CATNFRDRGLGEQYF. The CDR3 DNA reads TGTGCCACCAATTTCCGGGACAGGGGGCTTGGCGAGCAGTACTTC.